The entry that follows covers one T cell receptor (beta chain) sequence. This sample was taken from a study of T cell changes during pregnancy in multiple sclerosis. Germline-derived CDR1 and CDR2 are SGHRS and YFSETQ. The CDR3 is 16 amino acids. V lost 5 bases to trimming and J lost 0 bases; unmatched junction nucleotides: 5. Clones were read by immunoSEQ multiplex PCR, and TCRdb kept only the in-frame ones, dropping some. The sample lists around 66,000 clones; 91% were seen once. The sample in question was peripheral blood, obtained after pregnancy. This clonotype was obtained from a female donor in good health, enrolled as a control in a pregnancy study. This chain uses TRBV5-1 with TRBJ1-3, with TRBD1 matching over 10 bases. The CDR3 reads CASRPGTGDSGNTIYF. CDR3 DNA sequence: TGCGCCAGCAGACCTGGGACAGGGGACTCTGGAAACACCATATATTTT.